The 25 T cell receptor beta chains below all came from one sample that was sequenced in a study of blood T cell repertoires in COVID-19. Repertoires were generated with immunoSEQ multiplex PCR, while TCRdb's copy carries only in-frame clones and drops some. In the table there are 300,000 to 350,000 clones, about 86% of which are singletons. The sequenced material came from PBMCs or T cells enriched from blood (not recorded which). These receptors were taken from a woman in her thirties or forties with acute COVID-19.

This clone was recorded only once. The CDR3: CASSTTGEETQYF. CDR3 nucleotide sequence: TGCGCCAGCAGCACGACAGGGGAAGAGACCCAGTACTTC. V is TRBV5-1 and J is TRBJ2-5; 8 bases map to TRBD1. The CDR3 loop spans 13 amino acids. With V trimmed by 4 bases and J by 3 bases, 2 bases remained unmatched. In germline, CDR1 is SGHRS, CDR2 YFSETQ.

The V and J genes are TRBV20-1 and TRBJ1-5, with 10 nucleotides matching TRBD1. Trimming removed 3 bases from V and 5 bases from J; junction bases left unmatched: 7. The germline V gene encodes CDR1 DFQATT and CDR2 SNEGSKA (reference sequence). The CDR3 is made up of 15 amino acids. The CDR3 DNA is TGCAGTGCTAGTATTCAGACAGGGGGCGATCAGCCCCAGCATTTT. The encoded protein is CSASIQTGGDQPQHF.

This chain joins TRBV6-5 and TRBJ1-1; no firm D call. V gave up 4 bases and J gave up 2 bases, with 11 bases separating them. This CDR3 is built from 14 residues. Germline V gene lookup returns CDR1 MNHEY and CDR2 SVGAGI. This CDR3 is CASSSPGRNTEAFF. DNA of the CDR3: TGTGCCAGCAGTTCCCCCGGGAGAAACACTGAAGCTTTCTTT.

J is TRBJ2-3 and V is TRBV9, with D unresolved. Trimming cost V 4 bases and J 0 bases, with 15 bases left between them. CDR3 length: 16 amino acids. Germline CDR1 reads SGDLS; CDR2 reads YYNGEE. The CDR3 here is CASSPHGLSSTDTQYF. CDR3 DNA: TGTGCCAGCAGCCCCCACGGTCTATCTAGCACAGATACGCAGTATTTT.

Turning to this clone: One junction end disagrees with the germline gene, perhaps due to a read error. V is TRBV18 and J is TRBJ2-7; 8 bases are shared with TRBD1. The CDR3 contains 13 residues. The V gene's germline CDR1 is KGHSH and CDR2 LQKENI. The CDR3 sequence is CASSPSPGGEEYF. The CDR3 nucleotides read TGTGCCAGCTCACCAAGTCCAGGGGGCGAGGAGTACTTC.

The chain joins TRBV15 to TRBJ2-7; TRBD1 aligns across 9 bases. This CDR3 is built from 20 residues. From germline, CDR1 is LNHNV and CDR2 YYDKDF (reference sequence). V lost 5 bases to trimming and J lost 1 base; unmatched junction nucleotides: 21. The CDR3 protein is CATSWGNWAPGQGFSYEQYF. CDR3 coding DNA: TGTGCCACCAGCTGGGGAAACTGGGCTCCGGGACAGGGCTTTTCCTACGAGCAGTACTTC.

The rearrangement uses TRBV4-3 and TRBJ2-1; 7 bases align to TRBD2. Germline CDR1 LGHNA, CDR2 YSLEER. Losses at the gene ends were 0 bases for V and 2 bases for J; bases not matched to a gene: 4. This CDR3 is 16 amino acids long. As DNA, the CDR3 is TGCGCCAGCAGCCAAGATAGCGGGCTGACCTACAATGAGCAGTTCTTC. It specifies CASSQDSGLTYNEQFF.

The V and J genes are TRBV5-5 and TRBJ2-7, with 8 bases that match TRBD1. Germline V lookup: CDR1 SGHKS, CDR2 YYEKEE (reference sequence). The CDR3 length is 14 residues. The trim removed 1 base at V and 2 bases at J, leaving 2 bases unmatched. Here the CDR3 reads CASSLQQGAYEQYF. In nucleotides, the CDR3 is TGTGCCAGCAGCTTGCAACAGGGGGCCTACGAGCAGTACTTC.

V is TRBV7-9 and J is TRBJ1-4, with 12 bases aligning to TRBD1. In germline, CDR1 is SEHNR, CDR2 FQNEAQ (reference sequence). Unmatched junction bases numbered 1, after V lost 3 bases and J lost 8 bases. The CDR3 is made up of 14 amino acids. The DNA for the CDR3 is TGTGCCAGCAGCTTCGGGACAGGGGGCGAAAAACTGTTTTTT. Translating it yields CASSFGTGGEKLFF.

This chain uses TRBV28 with TRBJ1-2; TRBD1 matches 11 bases. The germline V gene encodes CDR1 MDHEN and CDR2 SYDVKM. This CDR3 has 17 residues. The J segment lost 4 bases and the V segment lost 5 bases, leaving 12 bases of the junction unmatched. CDR3 DNA: TGTGCCAGCAGTGTATCGGGACAGGGGGTCCCCCTCTATGGCTACACCTTC. It translates to CASSVSGQGVPLYGYTF.

In this sample, this clone turned up a few times. V and J are TRBV29-1 and TRBJ2-5, with 7 bases aligning to TRBD2. This CDR3 contains 12 residues. Germline lookup yields CDR1 SQVTM and CDR2 ANQGSEA. With V trimmed by 2 bases and J by 6 bases, 3 bases remained unmatched. CDR3 sequence reads: CSVEQLAKTQYF. As DNA, the CDR3 is TGCAGCGTTGAACAACTAGCGAAGACCCAGTACTTC.

The chain carries TRBV10-3 and TRBJ1-4, with 7 positions matching TRBD1. Per the germline V gene, CDR1 is ENHRY and CDR2 is SYGVKD. CDR3 length equals 14 residues. After removal of 6 bases from V and 7 bases from J, the junction contained 8 bases not matched to a gene. The chain's CDR3 is CAISDRQGGEKLFF. CDR3 in DNA: TGTGCCATCAGCGATAGACAGGGTGGTGAAAAACTGTTTTTT.

The CDR3 reads CASSLLGEGIENTEAFF. The CDR3 DNA reads as TGTGCCAGCAGCCTCCTCGGCGAGGGTATCGAGAACACTGAAGCTTTCTTT. The V call is TRBV3-1 (or the pseudogene TRBV3-2), the J call TRBJ1-1; D not certain. The CDR3 is 17 residues long. Germline CDR1 and CDR2: LGHDT and YNNKEL (reference sequence). The V end lost 4 bases, the J end lost 1 base, and 19 bases lay between the germline ends.

This clone came up once. V usage is TRBV7-9 and J usage is TRBJ2-5, with 7 bases lining up with TRBD2. The CDR3 totals 16 residues. Germline lookup yields CDR1 SEHNR and CDR2 FQNEAQ (reference sequence). V gave up 1 base and J gave up 0 bases; unmatched junction bases: 5. The DNA for the CDR3 is TGTGCCAGCAGCTTAGGCGGGGGACCGAACCAAGAGACCCAGTACTTC. Translating gives CASSLGGGPNQETQYF.

Remarks on this clone: This CDR3 is missing its conserved last phenylalanine or tryptophan, likely due to a read error. V is TRBV3-1 (or the pseudogene TRBV3-2) and J is TRBJ1-3; 9 bases map to TRBD1. The length of the CDR3 is 15 residues. Per germline, CDR1 LGHDT and CDR2 YNNKEL (reference sequence). J gave up 0 bases and V 3 bases, and 0 bases lay outside the gene matches. CDR3 protein: CASSQTGGSGNTIYL. The CDR3 DNA sequence: TGTGCCAGCAGCCAGACAGGGGGCTCTGGAAACACCATATATTTA.

This chain joins TRBV5-6 and TRBJ1-6; D uncertain. Germline V CDR1 and CDR2: SGHDT, YYEEEE. V was trimmed by 4 bases and J by 9 bases, leaving 20 bases between them. The CDR3 is made up of 16 amino acids. The CDR3 DNA is TGTGCCAGCAGCCCCCTGTCTTCGGGAGAAGGTTCACCCCTCCACTTT. It translates to CASSPLSSGEGSPLHF. The full variable domain, its missing parts supplied by reference TRBV5-6 and TRBJ1-6, is DAGVTQSPTHLIKTRGQQVTLRCSPKSGHDTVSWYQQALGQGPQFIFQYYEEEERQRGNFPDRFSGHQFPNYSSELNVNALLLGDSALYLCASSPLSSGEGSPLHFGNGTRLTVT.

V and J are TRBV7-2 and TRBJ1-5; 9 nucleotides agree with TRBD1. Germline V gene lookup returns CDR1 SGHTA and CDR2 FQGNSA. The CDR3 loop spans 16 amino acids. With 2 bases clipped from V and 3 bases from J, the junction kept 5 bases outside the gene matches. The CDR3 sequence is CASSLLGTGNNQPQHF. CDR3 bases: TGTGCCAGCAGCTTACTAGGGACAGGGAACAATCAGCCCCAGCATTTT.

The chain has TRBV12-2 and TRBJ2-7; the listed D gene, TRBD1, was not tested against the DNA. TRBV12-2 is an annotated pseudogene. The CDR3 consists of 24 residues. CDR3 DNA sequence: TGTGCAAGTCGCTTCGAACAACTTGGGGGTCGGTTGTGGGTCCGGACAGATCTACTATACGAGCAGTACTTC. Encoded protein: CASRFEQLGGRLWVRTDLLYEQYF.

CDR3 DNA: TGCGCCAGCAGCCCGAGCGAATACAATGAGCAGTTCTTC. This translates into CASSPSEYNEQFF. V usage is TRBV5-1 and J usage is TRBJ2-1; the D is unclear. Trimming removed 4 bases from V and 4 bases from J, with 9 bases in between. The CDR3 length is 13 residues. The germline V gene encodes CDR1 SGHRS and CDR2 YFSETQ.

This chain joins TRBV7-2 and TRBJ2-7; D uncertain. V lost 5 bases, J lost 9 bases, and 11 bases lay in between. The CDR3 has 11 residues. Germline loops: CDR1 SGHTA, CDR2 FQGNSA. The CDR3 is CASSSVFGQYF. DNA for the CDR3: TGTGCCAGCAGCAGCGTTTTTGGGCAGTACTTC.

CDR3: CASSSIRTGLTNEKLFF. The CDR3 nucleotides are TGTGCCAGCAGCTCCATACGTACAGGGCTAACTAATGAAAAACTGTTTTTT. The chain uses TRBV5-5 and TRBJ1-4; D possibly corresponds to TRBD1 (6 bases). Trimming shortened V by 3 bases and J by 1 base, and 16 bases separated the two germline ends. CDR3 size: 17 residues. Looked up from germline, CDR1 is SGHKS and CDR2 is YYEKEE (reference sequence).

This rearrangement joins TRBV10-3 to TRBJ2-1; D ambiguous. Germline V gene lookup returns CDR1 ENHRY and CDR2 SYGVKD. CDR3 size: 15 residues. Trimming removed 2 bases at V and 4 bases at J, with 12 bases between. The DNA for the CDR3 is TGTGCCATCAGTGAGAAAGAGAAATCTTACAATGAGCAGTTCTTC. Translated: CAISEKEKSYNEQFF.

The rearrangement uses TRBV5-1 and TRBJ1-2, with TRBD1 identical over 7 bases. The J segment lost 3 bases and the V segment lost 5 bases, leaving 4 bases of the junction unmatched. CDR1 and CDR2 from the germline V gene are SGHRS and YFSETQ. This CDR3 comprises 13 residues. The CDR3 DNA sequence: TGCGCCAGCAGAAAGGGGGCCGACTATGGCTACACCTTC. This encodes CASRKGADYGYTF.

This rearrangement joins TRBV27 to TRBJ1-1; a weak D match, TRBD1 (5 bases). The CDR3 is 14 residues long. The germline V and J ends were trimmed by 4 bases and 7 bases, with 16 bases remaining between them. CDR1 is MNHEY, CDR2 SMNVEV, per germline (reference sequence). The CDR3 DNA reads TGTGCCAGCAGTTACAGGCCCGACGGTGGTGAAGCTTTCTTT. Amino acids: CASSYRPDGGEAFF.

This sequence joins TRBV19 and TRBJ2-2, with 10 nucleotides matching TRBD1. With V trimmed by 5 bases and J by 6 bases, 3 bases remained unmatched. CDR1 and CDR2 from the germline V gene are LNHDA and SQIVND (reference sequence). The CDR3 consists of 14 residues. The DNA for the CDR3 is TGTGCCAGTAGTGGGGACAGGGGTTCCGGGGAGCTGTTTTTT. Amino acid sequence: CASSGDRGSGELFF.